These T cell receptor beta chains were read from a single sample in a study of blood T cell repertoires in COVID-19. Some clones are missing from TCRdb's copy, which holds only in-frame ones; the method was immunoSEQ multiplex PCR. The table has approximately 220,000 clones, over 70% seen once; the top ten hold 8.2%. What was sequenced was peripheral blood. The receptors were sampled from a woman in her forties or fifties with acute or convalescent COVID-19. Each CDR3 is given with its conserved first and last residue. The order of the fields is D gene, J gene, V gene, clone size, CDR3 protein, CDR3 DNA. The D gene is left open where the match is weak. The listing skips clone size in some rows; elsewhere it reads once, few, many or a size class.

d_gene: TRBD2; j_gene: TRBJ2-6; v_gene: TRBV6-4; abundance: NA; CDR3aa: CARGSSGRALRRSGANVLTF; CDR3nt: TGTGCCAGGGGGTCTAGCGGGAGGGCCCTCCGCCGGTCTGGGGCCAACGTCCTGACTTTC
d_gene: NA; j_gene: TRBJ2-3; v_gene: TRBV6-4; abundance: NA; CDR3aa: CASSDSPGSAQYF; CDR3nt: TGTGCCAGCAGTGACTCGCCGGGGAGCGCGCAGTATTTT
d_gene: NA; j_gene: TRBJ2-1; v_gene: TRBV3-1/TRBV3-2; abundance: NA; CDR3aa: CASSQGPAGLPSSYNEQFF; CDR3nt: TGTGCCAGCAGCCAAGGCCCGGCGGGCTTACCGAGCTCCTACAATGAGCAGTTCTTC
d_gene: TRBD1; j_gene: TRBJ2-6; v_gene: TRBV6-1; abundance: NA; CDR3aa: CASREQGALAGANVLTF; CDR3nt: TGTGCCAGCAGGGAACAGGGGGCCCTGGCTGGGGCCAACGTCCTGACTTTC
d_gene: NA; j_gene: TRBJ1-5; v_gene: TRBV28; abundance: NA; CDR3aa: CASSPPPRRQPQHF; CDR3nt: TGTGCCAGCAGTCCCCCCCCCAGGCGTCAGCCCCAGCATTTT
d_gene: TRBD1; j_gene: TRBJ2-3; v_gene: TRBV6-1; abundance: NA; CDR3aa: CASSEAGDRDREYF; CDR3nt: TGTGCCAGCAGTGAAGCGGGGGACCGGGACAGGGAGTATTTT
d_gene: NA; j_gene: TRBJ1-5; v_gene: TRBV7-2; abundance: NA; CDR3aa: CASSSGLGYQPQHF; CDR3nt: TGTGCCAGCAGCTCGGGACTGGGATATCAGCCCCAGCATTTT
d_gene: NA; j_gene: TRBJ2-7; v_gene: TRBV7-9; abundance: NA; CDR3aa: CASSFTGDYEQYF; CDR3nt: TGTGCCAGCAGCTTCACAGGAGACTACGAGCAGTACTTC
d_gene: TRBD2; j_gene: TRBJ2-3; v_gene: TRBV10-2; abundance: NA; CDR3aa: CASNSGGRTDTQYF; CDR3nt: TGCGCCAGCAATTCGGGAGGACGCACAGATACGCAGTATTTT
d_gene: TRBD2; j_gene: TRBJ2-2; v_gene: TRBV6-5; abundance: NA; CDR3aa: CASSYSSGGGGELFF; CDR3nt: TGTGCCAGCAGTTACTCTAGCGGCGGGGGCGGGGAGCTGTTTTTT
d_gene: NA; j_gene: TRBJ1-5; v_gene: TRBV20-1; abundance: NA; CDR3aa: CSASRPGISNQPQHF; CDR3nt: TGCAGTGCTAGTCGGCCAGGGATTAGCAATCAGCCCCAGCATTTT
d_gene: NA; j_gene: TRBJ1-2; v_gene: TRBV6-6; abundance: NA; CDR3aa: CASLLTGQPNYGYTF; CDR3nt: TGTGCCAGCCTACTTACCGGACAGCCTAACTATGGCTACACCTTC
d_gene: TRBD2; j_gene: TRBJ2-7; v_gene: TRBV18; abundance: NA; CDR3aa: CASTRRAREGKSSYEQYF; CDR3nt: TGTGCCAGCACCCGACGCGCGCGGGAGGGAAAGAGCTCCTACGAGCAGTACTTC
d_gene: TRBD1; j_gene: TRBJ2-1; v_gene: TRBV25-1; abundance: NA; CDR3aa: CASTPGGRNEQFF; CDR3nt: TGTGCCAGCACTCCAGGGGGCAGAAATGAGCAGTTCTTC
d_gene: TRBD2; j_gene: TRBJ2-2; v_gene: TRBV5-1; abundance: NA; CDR3aa: CASSSKSGTRSGELFF; CDR3nt: TGCGCCAGCAGCTCCAAAAGCGGGACTAGGTCCGGGGAGCTGTTTTTT
d_gene: NA; j_gene: TRBJ2-2; v_gene: TRBV2; abundance: NA; CDR3aa: CASSSTGAHNTGELFF; CDR3nt: TGTGCCAGCAGCTCTACAGGTGCCCATAACACCGGGGAGCTGTTTTTT
d_gene: TRBD1; j_gene: TRBJ1-1; v_gene: TRBV11-2; abundance: NA; CDR3aa: CASSPPPGQGGMNTEAFF; CDR3nt: TGTGCCAGCAGCCCTCCGCCGGGACAGGGTGGCATGAACACTGAAGCTTTCTTT
d_gene: NA; j_gene: TRBJ2-5; v_gene: TRBV25-1; abundance: once; CDR3aa: CASSESGRQGKQTQYF; CDR3nt: TGTGCCAGCAGTGAATCGGGTCGCCAGGGGAAGCAGACCCAGTACTTC
d_gene: TRBD2; j_gene: TRBJ2-7; v_gene: TRBV9; abundance: few; CDR3aa: CASSKTSGRVYEQYF; CDR3nt: TGTGCCAGCAGCAAAACTAGCGGGAGGGTCTACGAGCAGTACTTC
d_gene: NA; j_gene: TRBJ2-1; v_gene: TRBV6-4; abundance: NA; CDR3aa: CASSPSPRYNYNEQFF; CDR3nt: TGTGCCAGCAGTCCCTCCCCCCGTTACAACTACAATGAGCAGTTCTTC
d_gene: NA; j_gene: TRBJ1-2; v_gene: TRBV6-5; abundance: NA; CDR3aa: CASSLGAKSGGYTF; CDR3nt: TGTGCCAGCAGCCTGGGGGCGAAAAGTGGAGGCTACACCTTC
d_gene: NA; j_gene: TRBJ2-1; v_gene: TRBV3-1/TRBV3-2; abundance: NA; CDR3aa: CASREESGNEQFF; CDR3nt: TGTGCCAGCAGGGAAGAATCGGGCAATGAGCAGTTCTTC
d_gene: TRBD2; j_gene: TRBJ2-1; v_gene: TRBV24-1; abundance: NA; CDR3aa: CATSDFAGSGSSGEQFF; CDR3nt: TGTGCCACCAGTGATTTTGCGGGTAGCGGGAGCTCTGGTGAGCAGTTCTTC
d_gene: TRBD1; j_gene: TRBJ1-5; v_gene: TRBV4-1; abundance: NA; CDR3aa: CASSQDRLQGADQPQHF; CDR3nt: TGCGCCAGCAGCCAAGATAGGCTACAGGGGGCGGATCAGCCCCAGCATTTT
d_gene: TRBD1; j_gene: TRBJ1-2; v_gene: TRBV5-6; abundance: NA; CDR3aa: CASSFQGGLDYGYTF; CDR3nt: TGTGCCAGCAGCTTCCAGGGGGGATTAGACTATGGCTACACCTTC
d_gene: NA; j_gene: TRBJ2-1; v_gene: TRBV7-9; abundance: once; CDR3aa: CASSSTTRANEQFF; CDR3nt: TGTGCCAGCAGCTCAACGACCAGGGCCAATGAGCAGTTCTTC
d_gene: TRBD2; j_gene: TRBJ2-5; v_gene: TRBV6-4; abundance: NA; CDR3aa: CASRPGLAEVGHETQYF; CDR3nt: TGTGCCAGCAGGCCGGGACTAGCGGAGGTGGGGCACGAGACCCAGTACTTC
d_gene: NA; j_gene: TRBJ1-2; v_gene: TRBV7-2; abundance: NA; CDR3aa: CASSLLGAALYGYTF; CDR3nt: TGTGCCAGCAGCTTACTGGGGGCTGCCCTCTATGGCTACACCTTC
d_gene: TRBD2; j_gene: TRBJ2-2; v_gene: TRBV24-1; abundance: NA; CDR3aa: CATSDFGLGAGGGSDTGELFF; CDR3nt: TGTGCCACCAGTGATTTCGGATTAGGGGCGGGGGGCGGAAGTGACACCGGGGAGCTGTTTTTT
d_gene: TRBD1; j_gene: TRBJ1-5; v_gene: TRBV2; abundance: NA; CDR3aa: CASAGQGEQPQHF; CDR3nt: TGTGCCAGCGCTGGACAGGGGGAACAGCCCCAGCATTTT
d_gene: NA; j_gene: TRBJ2-7; v_gene: TRBV3-1/TRBV3-2; abundance: NA; CDR3aa: CASSQGLTGIFWEQYF; CDR3nt: TGTGCCAGCAGCCAAGGGTTGACAGGAATATTTTGGGAGCAGTACTTC
d_gene: NA; j_gene: TRBJ2-7; v_gene: TRBV5-6; abundance: NA; CDR3aa: CASSPGTTYEQYF; CDR3nt: TGTGCCAGCAGCCCGGGGACAACCTACGAGCAGTACTTC
d_gene: TRBD1; j_gene: TRBJ2-3; v_gene: TRBV24-1; abundance: NA; CDR3aa: CATSDGGQGKVDTQYF; CDR3nt: TGTGCCACCAGTGACGGCGGACAGGGAAAAGTAGATACGCAGTATTTT
d_gene: NA; j_gene: TRBJ1-2; v_gene: TRBV11-2; abundance: NA; CDR3aa: CASSLRGSRGFGGYTF; CDR3nt: TGTGCCAGCAGCTTAAGGGGGAGCCGGGGATTTGGTGGCTACACCTTC
d_gene: NA; j_gene: TRBJ2-3; v_gene: TRBV3-1/TRBV3-2; abundance: NA; CDR3aa: CASSLLQGIDTQYF; CDR3nt: TGTGCCAGCAGCCTTCTCCAGGGGATAGATACGCAGTATTTT
d_gene: TRBD2; j_gene: TRBJ2-7; v_gene: TRBV10-3; abundance: NA; CDR3aa: CAIRTSGYEQYF; CDR3nt: TGTGCCATCCGGACTAGCGGCTACGAGCAGTACTTC
d_gene: TRBD1; j_gene: TRBJ1-1; v_gene: TRBV12-3/TRBV12-4; abundance: NA; CDR3aa: CASSPGGTEAFF; CDR3nt: TGTGCCAGCAGCCCAGGGGGGACTGAAGCTTTCTTT
d_gene: NA; j_gene: TRBJ2-3; v_gene: TRBV5-1; abundance: NA; CDR3aa: CASTTRDTDTQYF; CDR3nt: TGCGCCAGCACGACCCGGGACACAGATACGCAGTATTTT
d_gene: NA; j_gene: TRBJ1-5; v_gene: TRBV4-1; abundance: NA; CDR3aa: CATFRGGNQPQHF; CDR3nt: TGCGCCACCTTCCGGGGGGGAAATCAGCCCCAGCATTTT
d_gene: NA; j_gene: TRBJ1-2; v_gene: TRBV7-9; abundance: once; CDR3aa: CASSPVGGGAYNYGYTF; CDR3nt: TGTGCCAGCAGCCCCGTAGGCGGGGGTGCTTATAACTATGGCTACACCTTC
d_gene: NA; j_gene: TRBJ2-2; v_gene: TRBV5-6; abundance: NA; CDR3aa: CASNRQGGSAGELFF; CDR3nt: TGTGCCAGCAACAGACAGGGAGGATCGGCTGGGGAGCTGTTTTTT
d_gene: NA; j_gene: TRBJ2-1; v_gene: TRBV5-5; abundance: NA; CDR3aa: CASSWETNLPNNEQFF; CDR3nt: TGTGCCAGCAGCTGGGAGACTAACCTTCCGAACAATGAGCAGTTCTTC
d_gene: TRBD1; j_gene: TRBJ1-1; v_gene: TRBV6-5; abundance: NA; CDR3aa: CASSQKTGEAFF; CDR3nt: TGTGCCAGCAGCCAAAAGACAGGGGAAGCTTTCTTT
d_gene: NA; j_gene: TRBJ2-3; v_gene: TRBV23-1; abundance: NA; CDR3aa: CASNPEGETRVLDTQYF; CDR3nt: TGCGCCAGCAATCCTGAGGGTGAGACAAGGGTATTGGATACGCAGTATTTT
d_gene: NA; j_gene: TRBJ2-3; v_gene: TRBV2; abundance: NA; CDR3aa: CASSEYPGMGTDTQYF; CDR3nt: TGTGCCAGCAGTGAATACCCGGGTATGGGCACAGATACGCAGTATTTT
d_gene: TRBD2; j_gene: TRBJ2-5; v_gene: TRBV29-1; abundance: NA; CDR3aa: CSVREGPQETQYF; CDR3nt: TGCAGCGTCCGGGAGGGCCCCCAAGAGACCCAGTACTTC
d_gene: NA; j_gene: TRBJ1-5; v_gene: TRBV6-4; abundance: once; CDR3aa: CASSSPRLRNQPQHF; CDR3nt: TGTGCCAGCAGCTCCCCCCGACTGCGCAATCAGCCCCAGCATTTT
d_gene: NA; j_gene: TRBJ1-1; v_gene: TRBV24-1; abundance: NA; CDR3aa: CATSDSRRGGNTEAFF; CDR3nt: TGTGCCACCAGTGATTCCCGAAGGGGTGGGAACACTGAAGCTTTCTTT
d_gene: TRBD1; j_gene: TRBJ1-4; v_gene: TRBV9; abundance: NA; CDR3aa: CASSSSGTVNEKLFF; CDR3nt: TGTGCCAGCAGCTCGTCCGGGACAGTGAATGAAAAACTGTTTTTT
d_gene: NA; j_gene: TRBJ2-1; v_gene: TRBV24-1; abundance: NA; CDR3aa: CATARTPGQEFF; CDR3nt: TGTGCCACCGCTCGCACCCCCGGTCAGGAGTTCTTC
d_gene: TRBD1; j_gene: TRBJ1-5; v_gene: TRBV9; abundance: NA; CDR3aa: CASSVEGGRLRDQPQHF; CDR3nt: TGTGCCAGCAGCGTAGAAGGGGGCCGCCTAAGAGATCAGCCCCAGCATTTT
d_gene: TRBD2; j_gene: TRBJ2-2; v_gene: TRBV5-4; abundance: NA; CDR3aa: CASSGGLAVNTGELFF; CDR3nt: TGTGCCAGCAGCGGGGGACTAGCGGTAAACACCGGGGAGCTGTTTTTT
d_gene: TRBD2; j_gene: TRBJ2-1; v_gene: TRBV5-1; abundance: NA; CDR3aa: CASSSRTSGNLNEQFF; CDR3nt: TGCGCCAGCAGCTCGAGGACTAGCGGGAATCTCAATGAGCAGTTCTTC
d_gene: TRBD1; j_gene: TRBJ2-7; v_gene: TRBV3-1/TRBV3-2; abundance: NA; CDR3aa: CASSLRAGGYEQYF; CDR3nt: TGTGCCAGCAGCCTCCGGGCAGGGGGATACGAGCAGTACTTC
d_gene: NA; j_gene: TRBJ2-7; v_gene: TRBV29-1; abundance: NA; CDR3aa: CSVEQGGAYEQYF; CDR3nt: TGCAGCGTTGAACAGGGGGGAGCCTACGAGCAGTACTTC